The 17 T cell receptor beta chains presented below share a single source sample, sequenced in a study of cytomegalovirus exposure and HLA in healthy donors. In the PCR, 60 Vbeta and 13 Jbeta primers were used. Some clones are missing from TCRdb's copy, which holds only in-frame ones; the method was immunoSEQ multiplex PCR. The data hold 130,000 to 150,000 clones, with 75% to 80% observed a single time. What was sequenced was PBMCs. Receptors were obtained from a man in his forties or fifties in good health and CMV-seropositive.

This clone was seen only a few times. The rearrangement uses TRBV27 and TRBJ1-6, with TRBD1 matching 7 bases. The CDR3 loop spans 14 amino acids. Trimming at V came to 4 bases and at J to 5 bases, leaving 2 bases not matched to a gene. CDR1 is MNHEY, CDR2 SMNVEV, per germline (reference sequence). The CDR3 bases are TGTGCCAGCAGTTCAGGGGGTAATAATTCACCCCTCCACTTT. Translating gives CASSSGGNNSPLHF.

V usage is TRBV30 and J usage is TRBJ2-7; a weak D match, TRBD1 (6 bases). Trimming stripped 2 bases from V and 3 bases from J, with 14 bases between. Germline V lookup: CDR1 GTSNPN, CDR2 SVGIG (reference sequence). This CDR3 has 14 amino acids. The CDR3 spells CAWSLGQIVYEQYF. The CDR3 DNA reads as TGTGCCTGGAGTTTAGGACAGATAGTCTACGAGCAGTACTTC.

The rearrangement uses TRBV28 and TRBJ1-2, with D tentatively TRBD1 (6 bases). Germline V gene sequence: CDR1 MDHEN, CDR2 SYDVKM. CDR3 size: 15 residues. The V end was cut by 1 base, the J end by 3 bases, with 12 bases between. CDR3 sequence reads: CASSLSGVGHYGYTF. CDR3 DNA sequence: TGTGCCAGCAGTTTATCAGGGGTCGGTCACTATGGCTACACCTTC.

The chain couples TRBV30 to TRBJ2-5; D possibly corresponds to TRBD2 (5 bases). The end of the DNA is better explained by TRBJ2-7, so the J call may be wrong. The CDR3 contains 12 residues. Looked up from germline, CDR1 is GTSNPN and CDR2 is SVGIG (reference sequence). In nucleotides, the CDR3 is TGTGCCTGGAGCGGGGTCTCCTACGAGCAGTACTTC. Translating it yields CAWSGVSYEQYF.

Written as DNA, the CDR3 is TGCGCCAGCAGCTTAGTCGTAGCGGGAGGCGAGCAGTACTTC. It is translated as CASSLVVAGGEQYF. The V call is TRBV5-1, the J call TRBJ2-7; 10 bases map to TRBD2. This CDR3 region has 14 residues. V gave up 2 bases and J gave up 6 bases; unmatched junction bases: 5. Germline loops: CDR1 SGHRS, CDR2 YFSETQ.

This chain uses TRBV29-1 with TRBJ2-7; 7 bases match TRBD1. CDR1 is SQVTM, CDR2 ANQGSEA, per germline. The CDR3 consists of 18 residues. J was trimmed by 0 bases and V by 1 base; bases with no gene match: 15. The CDR3 region is CSVEGQGPTGPFSYEQYF. For the CDR3, the DNA is TGCAGCGTTGAAGGACAGGGCCCGACTGGCCCTTTCTCCTACGAGCAGTACTTC.

This clone came up once. The rearrangement joins TRBV5-4 to TRBJ1-1, with 8 bases aligning to TRBD1. The V and J ends lost 2 bases and 1 base, in that order; junction bases with no gene match: 4. Germline V gives CDR1 SGHNT, CDR2 YYREEE (reference sequence). The CDR3 has 15 amino acids. CDR3 protein: CASSLLGQGNTEAFF. The CDR3 DNA is TGTGCCAGCAGCTTACTCGGACAGGGGAACACTGAAGCTTTCTTT.

This sequence joins TRBV27 and TRBJ2-7; D possibly corresponds to TRBD2 (6 bases). CDR3 length equals 17 residues. Germline CDR1 is MNHEY and CDR2 is SMNVEV (reference sequence). V was trimmed by 1 base and J by 5 bases, leaving 21 bases between them. CDR3 nucleotide sequence: TGTGCCAGCAGTTTATTTCCTTCCCCAGCAGGGAGGAACGAGCAGTACTTC. Its translation: CASSLFPSPAGRNEQYF.

The J gene is TRBJ1-6, the V gene TRBV6-1; no reliable D call. The CDR3 sequence is 15 residues long. CDR1 and CDR2 (germline): MNHNS, SASEGT. V lost 2 bases, J lost 8 bases, and 13 bases lay in between. The CDR3 nucleotides are TGTGCCAGCAGTGAAACCTGGCCCTCCCATTCACCCCTCCACTTT. Amino acid sequence: CASSETWPSHSPLHF.

The CDR3 loop is CASSLSLTLYYEQYF. CDR3 in DNA: TGTGCCAGCAGCTTGTCTCTAACCCTCTACTACGAGCAGTACTTC. The rearrangement joins TRBV5-6 to TRBJ2-7; no clear D gene. Per germline, CDR1 SGHDT and CDR2 YYEEEE. The ends were cut back, 1 base at V and 3 bases at J, with 14 bases in the middle. The CDR3 contains 15 residues.

The V and J genes are TRBV10-3 and TRBJ2-7; the D gene is possibly TRBD1 (6 bases). Deletions cut 3 bases from V and 0 bases from J, with 12 bases between. This CDR3 comprises 15 residues. Germline V CDR1 and CDR2: ENHRY, SYGVKD. CDR3 nucleotides: TGTGCCATCAGTGACTCCAGGGGCAGCTCCTACGAGCAGTACTTC. Translated, it gives CAISDSRGSSYEQYF.

J is TRBJ1-1 and V is TRBV30; D gene uncertain. Germline V gene data show CDR1 as GTSNPN and CDR2 as SVGIG (reference sequence). The CDR3 loop spans 14 amino acids. Trimming shortened V by 3 bases and J by 0 bases, and 11 bases separated the two germline ends. In DNA form, the CDR3 reads TGTGCCTGGAGGCGTCCGGGTCTGAACACTGAAGCTTTCTTT. This codes for CAWRRPGLNTEAFF. The full variable domain, completed using reference TRBV30 and TRBJ1-1, is SQTIHQWPATLVQPVGSPLSLECTVEGTSNPNLYWYRQAAGRGLQLLFYSVGIGQISSEVPQNLSASRPQDRQFILSSKKLLLSDSGFYLCAWRRPGLNTEAFFGQGTRLTVV.

The chain combines TRBV5-1 with TRBJ2-7, with D perhaps matching TRBD2 (5 bases). V was trimmed by 1 base and J by 0 bases, leaving 11 bases between them. The CDR3 sequence is 15 residues long. Germline CDR1 reads SGHRS; CDR2 reads YFSETQ. CDR3 residues: CASSLTHGGSYEQYF. The CDR3 DNA reads as TGCGCCAGCAGCTTGACACACGGAGGCTCCTACGAGCAGTACTTC.

This chain links TRBV18 with TRBJ2-1, with 7 bases identical to TRBD2. The CDR3 is made up of 15 amino acids. V was pared by 8 bases and J by 6 bases, with 13 bases of the junction left unmatched. Germline CDR1 and CDR2: KGHSH and LQKENI. CDR3 nucleotide sequence: TGTGCCAGCCGGGGTCGTAGTGCGGGAGTCAATGAGCAGTTCTTC. Amino acid sequence: CASRGRSAGVNEQFF.

This clone was seen a handful of times. The chain has TRBV30 and TRBJ2-3, with D perhaps TRBD1 (6 bases). Per the germline V gene, CDR1 is GTSNPN and CDR2 is SVGIG (reference sequence). CDR3 size: 13 residues. V was cut by 1 base and J by 1 base, with 6 bases left in between. This CDR3 is CAWSGQGTDTQYF. In nucleotides, the CDR3 is TGTGCCTGGAGTGGACAGGGCACAGATACGCAGTATTTT. The full variable domain, completed using reference TRBV30 and TRBJ2-3, is SQTIHQWPATLVQPVGSPLSLECTVEGTSNPNLYWYRQAAGRGLQLLFYSVGIGQISSEVPQNLSASRPQDRQFILSSKKLLLSDSGFYLCAWSGQGTDTQYFGPGTRLTVL.

The chain recombines TRBV5-1 with TRBJ2-1; D is ambiguous. This CDR3 is built from 12 residues. Germline V gives CDR1 SGHRS, CDR2 YFSETQ. V lost 4 bases and J 3 bases, leaving 5 bases between the germline ends. This chain's CDR3 is CASSLNYNEQFF. CDR3 in DNA: TGCGCCAGCAGCCTTAACTACAATGAGCAGTTCTTC.

The V call is TRBV2, the J call TRBJ1-1; 8 positions agree with TRBD1. With V trimmed by 6 bases and J by 3 bases, 3 bases remained unmatched. From germline, CDR1 is SNHLY and CDR2 FYNNEI. The CDR3 covers 13 residues. In nucleotides, the CDR3 is TGTGCCAGCAGGGAGGACAGGGACACTGAAGCTTTCTTT. Amino acids: CASREDRDTEAFF.